The 32 T cell receptor beta chains reported below all come from one sample, sequenced in a study of blood T cell repertoires in COVID-19. TCRdb's copy holds only in-frame clones and misses some; the assay was immunoSEQ multiplex PCR. The data show 55,000 to 75,000 clones, roughly 80% seen once. The sequenced sample consisted of peripheral blood. The receptors were sampled from an elderly man with active or convalescent COVID-19.

The sample holds one count of this clone. The chain joins TRBV28 to TRBJ1-1; D is perhaps TRBD1 (5 bases). Germline CDR1 MDHEN, CDR2 SYDVKM. Trimming took 3 bases from V and 2 from J, leaving 13 bases between them. CDR3 length equals 15 residues. The CDR3 region is CASSFLPGDNTEAFF. DNA for the CDR3: TGTGCCAGCAGTTTCCTCCCGGGGGATAACACTGAAGCTTTCTTT.

This clone was observed at least ten times. The chain couples TRBV5-4 to TRBJ2-3, with TRBD2 as a possible D gene (5 bases). The CDR3 consists of 11 residues. Looked up from germline, CDR1 is SGHNT and CDR2 is YYREEE (reference sequence). The V end lost 4 bases, the J end lost 11 bases, and 11 bases lay between the germline ends. In DNA, the CDR3 is TGTGCCAGCAGCCACGACCGGGGGCAGTATTTT. Protein sequence: CASSHDRGQYF. The full variable domain, its missing parts supplied by reference TRBV5-4 and TRBJ2-3, is ETGVTQSPTHLIKTRGQQVTLRCSSQSGHNTVSWYQQALGQGPQFIFQYYREEENGRGNFPPRFSGLQFPNYSSELNVNALELDDSALYLCASSHDRGQYFGPGTRLTVL.

The chain couples TRBV28 to TRBJ2-7, with TRBD2 identical over 10 bases. V lost 3 bases to trimming and J lost 0 bases; unmatched junction nucleotides: 8. The CDR3 contains 17 residues. The germline V gene encodes CDR1 MDHEN and CDR2 SYDVKM. The CDR3 protein is CASSFTSGTRSSYEQYF. The DNA for the CDR3 is TGTGCCAGCAGTTTCACTAGCGGGACTCGGAGCTCCTACGAGCAGTACTTC.

This chain joins TRBV19 and TRBJ1-1; 9 bases are shared with TRBD1. In germline, CDR1 is LNHDA, CDR2 SQIVND (reference sequence). V was clipped by 4 bases and J by 4 bases; unmatched bases: 10. The CDR3 is made up of 16 amino acids. Written as DNA, the CDR3 is TGTGCCAGTAGTAGGAGGACAGGGGTTTTAGTCACTGAAGCTTTCTTT. Residues: CASSRRTGVLVTEAFF.

The chain links TRBV25-1 to TRBJ2-1; TRBD1 agrees at 11 bases. Trimming at V came to 2 bases and at J to 6 bases, leaving 6 bases not matched to a gene. Germline V gene lookup returns CDR1 MGHDK and CDR2 SYGVNS. There are 16 residues in the CDR3. This CDR3 is CASSEPLGTGGNEQFF. In nucleotides, the CDR3 is TGTGCCAGCAGTGAACCTCTCGGGACAGGGGGCAATGAGCAGTTCTTC.

The chain combines TRBV15 with TRBJ2-5, with D tentatively TRBD1 (6 bases). V was shortened by 0 bases and J by 1 base, with 12 bases between the two germline ends. CDR3 length: 16 residues. Per germline, CDR1 LNHNV and CDR2 YYDKDF (reference sequence). The CDR3 reads CATSREFGRGQETQYF. CDR3 DNA: TGTGCCACCAGCAGAGAGTTTGGCAGGGGCCAAGAGACCCAGTACTTC.

V is TRBV5-4 and J is TRBJ2-2; 9 positions agree with TRBD1. This CDR3 is built from 16 residues. Germline-derived CDR1 and CDR2 are SGHNT and YYREEE (reference sequence). V shed 4 bases and J 5 bases; nucleotides not matched to a gene: 9. The chain's CDR3 is CASSPPGQGITGELFF. For the CDR3, the DNA is TGTGCCAGCAGCCCTCCGGGACAGGGTATTACCGGGGAGCTGTTTTTT.

Turning to this clone: This sample also contains other DNA sequences that code for the same CDR3. The V gene is TRBV7-2, the J gene TRBJ2-7; D unclear. V lost 6 bases and J lost 2, with 8 bases in between. Germline V lookup: CDR1 SGHTA, CDR2 FQGNSA. The CDR3 length is 12 residues. The CDR3, as DNA: TGTGCCAGCAGTCCTTCCCCCTACGAGCAGTACTTC. This sequence encodes CASSPSPYEQYF. Variable domain in full (rest from reference TRBV7-2 and TRBJ2-7): GAGVSQSPSNKVTEKGKDVELRCDPISGHTALYWYRQSLGQGLEFLIYFQGNSAPDKSGLPSDRFSAERTGGSVSTLTIQRTQQEDSAVYLCASSPSPYEQYFGPGTRLTVT.

This clone showed up many times. V gene TRBV29-1 combines with J gene TRBJ1-1; no definite D call. The germline gives CDR1 SQVTM, CDR2 ANQGSEA. V lost 5 bases and J 3 bases, leaving 4 bases between the germline ends. The CDR3 spans 10 residues. The CDR3 protein is CSVSHTEAFF. In DNA form, the CDR3 reads TGCAGCGTTTCTCACACTGAAGCTTTCTTT.

This clone has a single count. The chain links TRBV2 to TRBJ1-5; D is ambiguous. Germline-derived CDR1 and CDR2 are SNHLY and FYNNEI. The CDR3 consists of 13 residues. V was pared by 7 bases and J by 4 bases, with 11 bases between. The CDR3 sequence: CASMRWANQPQHF. CDR3 nucleotides: TGTGCCAGCATGCGCTGGGCTAATCAGCCCCAGCATTTT.

The V gene is TRBV10-1, the J gene TRBJ2-2; no reliable D call. CDR3 size: 14 residues. CDR1 and CDR2 (germline): WNHNN, SYGVQD (reference sequence). V lost 0 bases and J 2 bases, leaving 4 bases between the germline ends. The CDR3 DNA is TGCGCCAGCAGTGAGTCGTTAAACACCGGGGAGCTGTTTTTT. Translated, it gives CASSESLNTGELFF.

The CDR3 DNA sequence: TGTGCCAGCAGCAGGAACCTGGACAGGCTTAACTATGGCTACACCTTC. This sequence encodes CASSRNLDRLNYGYTF. The rearrangement links TRBV7-8 to TRBJ1-2, with 7 bases identical to TRBD1. Germline CDR1 reads SGHVS; CDR2 reads FQNEAQ. This CDR3 region has 16 residues. Trimming removed 5 bases from V and 1 base from J; junction bases left unmatched: 10. The full variable domain, rest sourced from reference TRBV7-8 and TRBJ1-2, is GAGVSQSPRYKVAKRGQDVALRCDPISGHVSLFWYQQALGQGPEFLTYFQNEAQLDKSGLPSDRFFAERPEGSVSTLKIQRTQQEDSAVYLCASSRNLDRLNYGYTFGSGTRLTVV.

The chain links TRBV3-1 (or the pseudogene TRBV3-2) to TRBJ2-3; weak D call: TRBD2 (6 bases). This CDR3 has 14 residues. CDR1 and CDR2 (germline): LGHDT, YNNKEL (reference sequence). Between the trimmed V and J ends, which lost 4 bases and 5 bases, there was a span of 13 bases. The CDR3 DNA is TGTGCCAGCAGCCGGGACTTCCCAGTAGATACGCAGTATTTT. Its protein is CASSRDFPVDTQYF.

This clone occurred a few times. The rearrangement joins TRBV5-6 to TRBJ2-7; 7 bases are a match to TRBD1. The length of the CDR3 is 14 residues. Germline V gene sequence: CDR1 SGHDT, CDR2 YYEEEE. Losses at the gene ends were 0 bases for V and 0 bases for J; bases not matched to a gene: 0. For the CDR3, the DNA is TGTGCCAGCAGCTTGGGACAGGGCTCCTACGAGCAGTACTTC. This encodes CASSLGQGSYEQYF. Supplemented by reference TRBV5-6 and TRBJ2-7, the full variable domain reads DAGVTQSPTHLIKTRGQQVTLRCSPKSGHDTVSWYQQALGQGPQFIFQYYEEEERQRGNFPDRFSGHQFPNYSSELNVNALLLGDSALYLCASSLGQGSYEQYFGPGTRLTVT.

The chain employs TRBV30 and TRBJ2-5, with unresolved D. The length of the CDR3 is 12 residues. Germline values: CDR1 GTSNPN, CDR2 SVGIG (reference sequence). V gave up 0 bases and J gave up 7 bases, with 9 bases separating them. The CDR3 region is CAWSVHEVTQYF. The CDR3 bases are TGTGCCTGGAGTGTACATGAGGTGACCCAGTACTTC.

The chain uses TRBV19 and TRBJ2-2; TRBD2 might be the D (5 bases). Trimming shortened V by 6 bases and J by 0 bases, and 8 bases separated the two germline ends. The CDR3 covers 14 residues. In germline, CDR1 is LNHDA, CDR2 SQIVND (reference sequence). The CDR3 loop reads CASRSGTNTGELFF. CDR3 nucleotides: TGTGCCAGTAGGAGCGGTACGAACACCGGGGAGCTGTTTTTT.

This chain connects TRBV7-2 to TRBJ1-4; no reliable D call. CDR3 length: 14 amino acids. V gave up 5 bases and J gave up 0 bases, with 7 bases separating them. Germline values: CDR1 SGHTA, CDR2 FQGNSA. This CDR3 is CASSPHATNEKLFF. The CDR3 region has the DNA TGTGCCAGCAGCCCCCATGCAACTAATGAAAAACTGTTTTTT.

The V gene is TRBV7-8, the J gene TRBJ2-1; the D gene is possibly TRBD1 (5 bases). The CDR3 consists of 17 residues. Trimming took off 0 bases at V and 2 bases at J, with 14 bases between the two ends. Per germline, CDR1 SGHVS and CDR2 FQNEAQ. The CDR3 spells CASSLASGRAAYNEQFF. DNA for the CDR3: TGTGCCAGCAGCTTAGCCTCAGGCAGGGCTGCCTACAATGAGCAGTTCTTC. The full variable domain, with the rest looked up from reference TRBV7-8 and TRBJ2-1, is GAGVSQSPRYKVAKRGQDVALRCDPISGHVSLFWYQQALGQGPEFLTYFQNEAQLDKSGLPSDRFFAERPEGSVSTLKIQRTQQEDSAVYLCASSLASGRAAYNEQFFGPGTRLTVL.

The chain combines TRBV5-4 with TRBJ2-7; D might be TRBD1 (5 bases). The CDR3 length is 14 residues. Germline loops: CDR1 SGHNT, CDR2 YYREEE (reference sequence). V lost 5 bases and J lost 0, with 12 bases in between. The CDR3 nucleotides read TGTGCCAGCAGTCAAAGCAGGGACTCCTACGAGCAGTACTTC. It specifies CASSQSRDSYEQYF.

V and J are TRBV11-2 and TRBJ1-4, with D perhaps matching TRBD1 (6 bases). Trimming removed 5 bases from V and 1 base from J, with 8 bases in between. The CDR3 covers 14 residues. Germline-derived CDR1 and CDR2 are SGHAT and FQNNGV. CDR3 loop: CASSQDRTNEKLFF. The CDR3 DNA is TGTGCCAGCAGCCAGGACAGAACTAATGAAAAACTGTTTTTT.

This sequence joins TRBV2 and TRBJ2-2; 14 bases are a match to TRBD2. There are 17 residues in the CDR3. With V trimmed by 8 bases and J by 4 bases, 9 bases remained unmatched. Germline CDR1 reads SNHLY; CDR2 reads FYNNEI. In nucleotides, the CDR3 is TGTGCCAGCTCTTGGACTAGCGGGGGGTTGGGCACCGGGGAGCTGTTTTTT. Encoded protein: CASSWTSGGLGTGELFF.

The chain links TRBV7-9 to TRBJ1-5; 7 positions match TRBD1. Trimming took 2 bases from V and 3 from J; bases not matched to a gene: 7. This CDR3 region has 16 residues. Germline CDR1 reads SEHNR; CDR2 reads FQNEAQ (reference sequence). The CDR3 DNA reads TGTGCCAGCAGCTTAACGGGGACAGCCGACAATCAGCCCCAGCATTTT. It is translated as CASSLTGTADNQPQHF.

CDR3 in amino acids: CASSRTGERGQYF. The CDR3 region has the DNA TGTGCCAGCAGTCGGACAGGGGAAAGAGGGCAGTACTTC. The chain recombines TRBV6-2 or TRBV6-3 with TRBJ2-7; 9 nucleotides line up with TRBD1. The junction had 8 bases not matched to a gene; V was cut back by 5 bases and J by 9 bases. Germline V gene lookup returns CDR1 MNHEY and CDR2 SVGEGT. The CDR3 contains 13 residues.

In its sample, this clone was seen once. The rearrangement joins TRBV28 to TRBJ2-5; 10 bases map to TRBD1. The CDR3 length is 16 residues. V lost 4 bases, J lost 8 bases, and 13 bases stayed unmatched. CDR1 is MDHEN and CDR2 is SYDVKM in the germline V gene. The CDR3 bases are TGTGCCAGCAGTTGGAACAGACAGGGGGCGAAATCTACCCAGTACTTC. The encoded protein is CASSWNRQGAKSTQYF.

This chain links TRBV2 with TRBJ2-3; D gene uncertain. The V end was cut by 2 bases, the J end by 6 bases, with 3 bases between. Per the germline V gene, CDR1 is SNHLY and CDR2 is FYNNEI. The CDR3 runs 11 residues. The CDR3 sequence is CASSESDTQYF. CDR3 in DNA: TGTGCCAGCAGTGAATCGGATACGCAGTATTTT.

This chain links TRBV7-3 with TRBJ2-7, with 7 bases identical to TRBD2. Germline CDR1 reads SGHTA; CDR2 reads FQGTGA. Trimming took 5 bases from V and 3 from J; bases not matched to a gene: 13. The CDR3 has 16 amino acids. The CDR3 DNA is TGTGCCAGCAGCCCCACACCGGGGACTACACTCTACGAGCAGTACTTC. Translation gives CASSPTPGTTLYEQYF.

This chain links TRBV5-1 with TRBJ1-6; D gene unclear. V was shortened by 0 bases and J by 7 bases, with 14 bases between the two germline ends. Germline CDR1 is SGHRS and CDR2 is YFSETQ. The CDR3 sequence is 16 residues long. CDR3 in DNA: TGCGCCAGCAGCTTGGCCGGGGTGGTCCCAAATTCACCCCTCCACTTT. Its translation is CASSLAGVVPNSPLHF.

This sequence joins TRBV24-1 and TRBJ2-3; TRBD1 matches 10 bases. Germline assignment: CDR1 KGHDR and CDR2 SFDVKD. With 4 bases clipped from V and 6 bases from J, the junction kept 3 bases outside the gene matches. The CDR3 loop spans 14 amino acids. The CDR3 bases are TGTGCCACCAGTGAGGGACAGGGGATCGATACGCAGTATTTT. Its translation is CATSEGQGIDTQYF.

CDR3 sequence reads: CASSQGAGMPDTQYF. The CDR3 DNA reads TGTGCCAGCAGCCAAGGGGCGGGGATGCCAGATACGCAGTATTTT. The chain uses TRBV3-1 (or the pseudogene TRBV3-2) and TRBJ2-3; D perhaps matches TRBD2 (6 bases). The CDR3 has 15 amino acids. Germline loops: CDR1 LGHDT, CDR2 YNNKEL (reference sequence). The V end lost 1 base, the J end lost 4 bases, and 12 bases lay between the germline ends.

This clone appeared a single time. The chain recombines TRBV5-1 with TRBJ1-2, with 8 bases identical to TRBD1. V lost 4 bases, J lost 6 bases, and 8 bases stayed unmatched. The length of the CDR3 is 14 residues. Germline loops: CDR1 SGHRS, CDR2 YFSETQ. The CDR3 coding sequence is TGCGCCAGCAGCCCGACAGGGGACCGTCATGGCTACACCTTC. Translation gives CASSPTGDRHGYTF.

This clone was detected only a few times. This sequence joins TRBV11-2 and TRBJ2-1; 11 bases are shared with TRBD2. Germline-derived CDR1 and CDR2 are SGHAT and FQNNGV. This CDR3 comprises 19 residues. Trimming cost V 1 base and J 1 base; bases outside gene matches: 9. CDR3 bases: TGTGCCAGCAGCTTAGGTCGGGGTAGCGGGGGGGTATCCTACAATGAGCAGTTCTTC. Translation gives CASSLGRGSGGVSYNEQFF.

The chain combines TRBV3-1 (or the pseudogene TRBV3-2) with TRBJ2-3; 7 positions agree with TRBD2. The ends lost 1 base at V and 0 bases at J; junction bases unmatched: 1. Germline V gene lookup returns CDR1 LGHDT and CDR2 YNNKEL (reference sequence). The CDR3 extends over 15 amino acids. This CDR3 is CASSQVGGSTDTQYF. The DNA for the CDR3 is TGTGCCAGCAGCCAAGTGGGGGGGAGCACAGATACGCAGTATTTT.